These 32 T cell receptor beta chains originate from one sample sequenced in a study of T cell responses to AZD1222 COVID-19 vaccine. TCRdb's copy holds only in-frame clones and misses some; the assay was immunoSEQ multiplex PCR. The sample yields under 130,000 clones, 82% seen once. Sequenced material: peripheral blood, taken on day 0 of AZD1222 vaccination. The source is an adult in good health.

The chain recombines TRBV2 with TRBJ1-2, with D possibly being TRBD1 (5 bases). Per the germline V gene, CDR1 is SNHLY and CDR2 is FYNNEI. This CDR3 is built from 14 residues. V lost 2 bases, J lost 5 bases, and 12 bases lay in between. CDR3 sequence reads: CASSEFRGRYGYTF. The CDR3 nucleotides read TGTGCCAGCAGTGAATTCCGGGGCCGGTATGGCTACACCTTC.

The V and J genes are TRBV5-6 and TRBJ1-2, with TRBD1 matching 8 bases. The CDR3 contains 15 residues. J lost 3 bases, V lost 4 bases, and 8 bases had no gene match. Looked up from germline, CDR1 is SGHDT and CDR2 is YYEEEE. CDR3 nucleotide sequence: TGTGCCAGCAGCCAAACTTTGACAGGGGACTATGGCTACACCTTC. This translates into CASSQTLTGDYGYTF. Full variable domain (missing parts from reference TRBV5-6 and TRBJ1-2): DAGVTQSPTHLIKTRGQQVTLRCSPKSGHDTVSWYQQALGQGPQFIFQYYEEEERQRGNFPDRFSGHQFPNYSSELNVNALLLGDSALYLCASSQTLTGDYGYTFGSGTRLTVV.

The chain combines TRBV12-3 or TRBV12-4 with TRBJ2-5; D is unclear. V was pared by 6 bases and J by 7 bases, with 9 bases between. This CDR3 has 11 residues. CDR3 protein: CASSHSRTQYF. CDR3 coding DNA: TGTGCCAGCAGCCATTCGAGGACCCAGTACTTC.

A word on this clone: Mismatch with germline at one junction end may stem from a read error. The rearrangement joins TRBV5-4 to TRBJ1-1, with D perhaps matching TRBD1 (5 bases). Looked up from germline, CDR1 is SGHNT and CDR2 is YYREEE (reference sequence). The CDR3 runs to 13 residues. CDR3 in DNA: TGTGCCAGCAGCTTGGCGAGGGGTCCATTGGATGTCTTT. Translating it yields CASSLARGPLDVF.

The CDR3 loop is CASSSASSYNEQFF. CDR3 in DNA: TGCGCCAGCAGCAGTGCTAGCTCCTACAATGAGCAGTTCTTC. The rearrangement links TRBV5-1 to TRBJ2-1; D gene ambiguous. This CDR3 spans 14 amino acids. The V gene's germline CDR1 is SGHRS and CDR2 YFSETQ. With 4 bases removed from V and 0 bases from J, the gap between germline ends came to 8 bases.

This sequence joins TRBV4-1 and TRBJ1-1, with D tentatively TRBD1 (6 bases). Germline V gives CDR1 MGHRA, CDR2 YSYEKL. V was clipped by 0 bases and J by 4 bases, with 21 bases between them. CDR3 size: 18 residues. CDR3 region: CASSQDGSGDSYSTEAFF. CDR3 bases: TGCGCCAGCAGCCAAGATGGGTCAGGGGATTCATACAGCACTGAAGCTTTCTTT.

The V gene is TRBV27, the J gene TRBJ2-5; a possible D gene is TRBD1 (5 bases). Per germline, CDR1 MNHEY and CDR2 SMNVEV (reference sequence). Between the trimmed V and J ends, which lost 0 bases and 2 bases, there was a span of 16 bases. This CDR3 contains 17 residues. The CDR3 loop reads CASSLSVGRDWQETQYF. CDR3 in DNA: TGTGCCAGCAGTTTATCGGTAGGCAGGGATTGGCAAGAGACCCAGTACTTC.

This chain joins TRBV7-9 and TRBJ1-2; D is undetermined. The V end lost 5 bases, the J end lost 4 bases, and 11 bases lay between the germline ends. From germline, CDR1 is SEHNR and CDR2 FQNEAQ (reference sequence). The CDR3 runs 13 residues. The DNA for the CDR3 is TGTGCCAGCAGCCCCAGCGGCAGCTATGGCTACACCTTC. It encodes CASSPSGSYGYTF.

V is TRBV6-2 or TRBV6-3 and J is TRBJ2-3; D not resolved. CDR1 MNHEY and CDR2 SVGEGT come from the germline V gene. V lost 6 bases, J lost 0 bases, and 13 bases lay in between. The CDR3 sequence is 15 residues long. Here the CDR3 reads CASSTQVSSTDTQYF. The CDR3 DNA reads TGTGCCAGCAGCACTCAAGTATCTAGCACAGATACGCAGTATTTT.

The chain uses TRBV4-3 and TRBJ1-1; D possibly corresponds to TRBD1 (5 bases). This CDR3 spans 14 amino acids. Trimming cost V 1 base and J 3 bases, with 9 bases left between them. Germline assignment: CDR1 LGHNA and CDR2 YSLEER. CDR3 nucleotide sequence: TGCGCCAGCAGCCAAGGATTAGGGGACACTGAAGCTTTCTTT. This encodes CASSQGLGDTEAFF.

This chain uses TRBV5-1 with TRBJ1-3, with D possibly being TRBD1 (5 bases). Trimming cost V 3 bases and J 4 bases, with 8 bases left between them. Germline V gives CDR1 SGHRS, CDR2 YFSETQ. The CDR3 spans 13 residues. The CDR3 DNA is TGCGCCAGCAGCTGGGACGGCGGAAACACCATATATTTT. Translated: CASSWDGGNTIYF.

CDR3 amino acids: CASSIIGQGQLSDYGYTF. The CDR3 DNA follows: TGTGCCAGTAGTATAATAGGACAGGGTCAACTAAGTGACTATGGCTACACCTTC. The chain combines TRBV19 with TRBJ1-2; 8 bases line up with TRBD1. The germline V gene has CDR1 LNHDA and CDR2 SQIVND (reference sequence). The length of the CDR3 is 18 residues. J was trimmed by 3 bases and V by 2 bases; bases with no gene match: 14. Drawing the rest from reference TRBV19 and TRBJ1-2, the complete variable domain is DGGITQSPKYLFRKEGQNVTLSCEQNLNHDAMYWYRQDPGQGLRLIYYSQIVNDFQKGDIAEGYSVSREKKESFPLTVTSAQKNPTAFYLCASSIIGQGQLSDYGYTFGSGTRLTVV.

This chain joins TRBV19 and TRBJ1-1; D is possibly TRBD1 (5 bases). With 2 bases removed from V and 4 bases from J, the gap between germline ends came to 8 bases. Germline CDR1 is LNHDA and CDR2 is SQIVND (reference sequence). The CDR3 covers 13 residues. This CDR3 is CASSIKGITEAFF. DNA for the CDR3: TGTGCCAGTAGTATAAAGGGGATCACTGAAGCTTTCTTT.

The genes are TRBV19 and TRBJ2-1, with 7 bases matching TRBD1. The CDR3 has 15 residues. V lost 6 bases and J lost 0; bases outside the gene matches: 5. Germline V gives CDR1 LNHDA, CDR2 SQIVND (reference sequence). The CDR3 DNA is TGTGCCAGTAGCCCCAGGGGGAGCTCCTACAATGAGCAGTTCTTC. This gives the protein CASSPRGSSYNEQFF.

DNA for the CDR3: TGTGCCAGCAGTGTCGAGGTGGGGGCCAACGTCCTGACTTTC. Translation gives CASSVEVGANVLTF. V is TRBV6-4 and J is TRBJ2-6; no clear D gene. Germline assignment: CDR1 MRHNA and CDR2 SNTAGT. Trimming removed 4 bases at V and 4 bases at J, with 8 bases between. The CDR3 spans 14 residues.

This rearrangement joins TRBV24-1 to TRBJ2-2; 8 bases line up with TRBD1. There are 17 residues in the CDR3. The ends lost 3 bases at V and 4 bases at J; junction bases unmatched: 9. Germline CDR1 reads KGHDR; CDR2 reads SFDVKD. CDR3 residues: CATSDDLGQGVTGELFF. The CDR3 DNA reads as TGTGCCACCAGTGATGACCTCGGACAGGGAGTCACCGGGGAGCTGTTTTTT.

Only a few counts were recorded for this clone. The J gene is TRBJ2-7, the V gene TRBV7-2, with TRBD2 matching over 10 bases. V gave up 2 bases and J gave up 5 bases; unmatched junction bases: 9. CDR1 and CDR2 from the germline V gene are SGHTA and FQGNSA. This CDR3 contains 16 residues. The CDR3 nucleotides read TGTGCCAGCAGCTTATTTCTCTTAGCGGGGGGAAACGAGCAGTACTTC. Protein product: CASSLFLLAGGNEQYF.

V gene TRBV3-1 (or the pseudogene TRBV3-2) combines with J gene TRBJ1-4; 7 positions agree with TRBD1. Germline V CDR1 and CDR2: LGHDT, YNNKEL (reference sequence). The CDR3 contains 15 residues. V was clipped by 3 bases and J by 12 bases; unmatched bases: 13. CDR3: CASSQNRQGMEELFF. CDR3 sequence (DNA): TGTGCCAGCAGCCAGAACCGACAGGGCATGGAAGAACTGTTTTTT.

The chain joins TRBV5-1 to TRBJ1-2; tentative D call: TRBD1 (5 bases). The CDR3 length is 13 residues. V lost 3 bases and J lost 3, with 9 bases in between. Germline CDR1 is SGHRS and CDR2 is YFSETQ. The CDR3 reads CASSSGGDYGYTF. The CDR3, as DNA: TGCGCCAGCAGCTCGGGGGGAGACTATGGCTACACCTTC.

The V and J genes are TRBV29-1 and TRBJ2-5; D might be TRBD1 (6 bases). Germline V CDR1 and CDR2: SQVTM, ANQGSEA. V was shortened by 4 bases and J by 2 bases, with 8 bases between the two germline ends. The CDR3 is made up of 12 amino acids. The DNA for the CDR3 is TGCAGCGTTGGTCAGGGGCAAGAGACCCAGTACTTC. Its translation is CSVGQGQETQYF.

This clone was observed a single time. The rearrangement links TRBV12-3 or TRBV12-4 to TRBJ1-1; D perhaps matches TRBD1 (6 bases). This CDR3 is built from 13 residues. V gave up 3 bases and J gave up 5 bases, with 10 bases separating them. In DNA, the CDR3 is TGTGCCAGCAGTTTGGAACAGGGAACTGAAGCTTTCTTT. Amino acid sequence: CASSLEQGTEAFF.

This clone was detected only a few times. Here the CDR3 reads CASSLGQGIVNEKLFF. The CDR3 bases are TGTGCCAGCAGCTTAGGACAGGGGATTGTTAATGAAAAACTGTTTTTT. The rearrangement joins TRBV7-9 to TRBJ1-4; 8 nucleotides agree with TRBD1. The CDR3 totals 16 residues. Germline V lookup: CDR1 SEHNR, CDR2 FQNEAQ (reference sequence). Losses at the gene ends were 1 base for V and 4 bases for J; bases not matched to a gene: 5.

V gene TRBV27 combines with J gene TRBJ1-6, with a tentative D call TRBD1 (5 bases). The CDR3 is 14 residues long. V gave up 5 bases and J gave up 13 bases, with 18 bases separating them. CDR1 MNHEY and CDR2 SMNVEV come from the germline V gene (reference sequence). The CDR3 loop reads CASSPTGRGGPLHF. For the CDR3, the DNA is TGTGCCAGCAGTCCCACTGGCCGTGGGGGGCCCCTCCACTTT.

The CDR3 here is CASSSGGGGEQFF. In DNA, the CDR3 is TGTGCCAGTAGTAGCGGGGGGGGTGGTGAGCAGTTCTTC. The V and J genes are TRBV19 and TRBJ2-1; 9 bases map to TRBD2. This CDR3 has 13 amino acids. Germline V gives CDR1 LNHDA, CDR2 SQIVND (reference sequence). The junction had 4 bases not matched to a gene; V was cut back by 4 bases and J by 9 bases. The variable domain in full, completed from reference TRBV19 and TRBJ2-1, reads DGGITQSPKYLFRKEGQNVTLSCEQNLNHDAMYWYRQDPGQGLRLIYYSQIVNDFQKGDIAEGYSVSREKKESFPLTVTSAQKNPTAFYLCASSSGGGGEQFFGPGTRLTVL.

This chain connects TRBV5-1 to TRBJ2-3, with D possibly TRBD1 on 6 matching bases. Trimming shortened V by 0 bases and J by 9 bases, and 11 bases separated the two germline ends. The germline CDR1 and CDR2 sequences are SGHRS and YFSETQ. The CDR3 runs to 13 residues. The DNA of the CDR3 is TGCGCCAGCAGCTTGGAGGTAGGGACAACGCAGTATTTT. Amino acid sequence: CASSLEVGTTQYF.

This rearrangement joins TRBV6-6 to TRBJ1-3; no reliable D call. There are 17 residues in the CDR3. The germline gives CDR1 MNHNY, CDR2 SVGAGI (reference sequence). Trimming pared 6 bases from V and 0 bases from J, leaving 18 bases between. This CDR3 reads CASSRPVRSNSGNTIYF. CDR3 nucleotides: TGTGCCAGCAGCCGACCCGTTAGATCTAACTCTGGAAACACCATATATTTT.

This chain links TRBV5-6 with TRBJ2-3; no definite D call. The CDR3 covers 15 residues. V was pared by 4 bases and J by 0 bases, with 12 bases between. Germline CDR1 and CDR2: SGHDT and YYEEEE. The CDR3 reads CASSRSFGSTDTQYF. CDR3 DNA: TGTGCCAGCAGCCGGTCGTTTGGGAGCACAGATACGCAGTATTTT.

V gene TRBV4-3 combines with J gene TRBJ1-4; no firm D call. CDR3 size: 16 residues. V was pared by 0 bases and J by 5 bases, with 13 bases between. Germline values: CDR1 LGHNA, CDR2 YSLEER. DNA of the CDR3: TGCGCCAGCAGCCAAGATCGGGCAGTGACGAATGAAAAACTGTTTTTT. Its translation: CASSQDRAVTNEKLFF.

The chain combines TRBV6-2 or TRBV6-3 with TRBJ1-1; D is undetermined. This CDR3 comprises 14 residues. From germline, CDR1 is MNHEY and CDR2 SVGEGT. The ends were cut back, 2 bases at V and 3 bases at J, with 10 bases in the middle. The DNA for the CDR3 is TGTGCCAGCAGTTACGCAGGATCGGACACTGAAGCTTTCTTT. Protein product: CASSYAGSDTEAFF.

The chain is built from TRBV5-1 and TRBJ2-5, with D tentatively TRBD1 (6 bases). CDR1 and CDR2 from the germline V gene are SGHRS and YFSETQ. The CDR3 consists of 14 residues. V lost 4 bases and J 5 bases, leaving 15 bases between the germline ends. CDR3 sequence (DNA): TGCGCCAGCAGCCCCAAGGACAGTCTTGAGACCCAGTACTTC. It codes for CASSPKDSLETQYF.

The V call is TRBV2, the J call TRBJ2-5; 9 nucleotides align to TRBD2. The trim removed 3 bases at V and 3 bases at J, leaving 2 bases unmatched. Germline lookup yields CDR1 SNHLY and CDR2 FYNNEI. The CDR3 is made up of 14 amino acids. The CDR3 here is CASSDWTSEETQYF. Here the CDR3 DNA reads TGTGCCAGCAGTGACTGGACTAGCGAAGAGACCCAGTACTTC.

The chain uses TRBV5-1 and TRBJ1-2; D is unresolved. The germline CDR1 and CDR2 sequences are SGHRS and YFSETQ. V lost 3 bases and J lost 6, with 12 bases in between. This CDR3 has 13 amino acids. CDR3 bases: TGCGCCAGCAGCTCGGGCCGCGCGGATGGCTACACCTTC. This translates into CASSSGRADGYTF.